Each of the 23 T cell receptor beta chains below was sequenced from the same sample in a study of cytomegalovirus exposure and HLA in healthy donors. PCR involved 60 Vbeta and 13 Jbeta primers. Produced via immunoSEQ multiplex PCR; TCRdb's table is partial and in-frame only. The sample holds 150,000 or so clones, roughly 70% seen once. Material for sequencing was PBMCs. These receptors were taken from a girl aged 5-17 years in good health and CMV-seronegative.

V is TRBV5-6 and J is TRBJ1-5, with D perhaps TRBD1 (6 bases). The ends were cut back, 4 bases at V and 6 bases at J, with 11 bases in the middle. Per germline, CDR1 SGHDT and CDR2 YYEEEE. The CDR3 runs 13 residues. CDR3 nucleotide sequence: TGTGCCAGCAGCAACAGGGCAAGTCAGCCCCAGCATTTT. Translation: CASSNRASQPQHF.

This chain joins TRBV6-1 and TRBJ2-3, with D unclear. The length of the CDR3 is 17 residues. V was cut by 3 bases and J by 4 bases, with 20 bases left in between. Germline V lookup: CDR1 MNHNS, CDR2 SASEGT. The CDR3 sequence: CASSEYGLDVGADTQYF. The CDR3 region has the DNA TGTGCCAGCAGTGAGTACGGCCTAGATGTAGGCGCAGATACGCAGTATTTT.

This clone was recorded only once. CDR3 residues: CASSNVAVPNTEAFF. The CDR3, as DNA: TGTGCCAGCAGCAACGTAGCTGTCCCGAACACTGAAGCTTTCTTT. The J gene is TRBJ1-1, the V gene TRBV9; no clear D. Trimming took off 4 bases at V and 1 base at J, with 14 bases between the two ends. The V gene's germline CDR1 is SGDLS and CDR2 YYNGEE. This CDR3 contains 15 residues.

The chain combines TRBV27 with TRBJ1-6; 8 nucleotides match TRBD1. V shed 4 bases, J shed 6 bases, and the junction held 8 bases outside the gene matches. This CDR3 contains 16 residues. Germline assignment: CDR1 MNHEY and CDR2 SMNVEV (reference sequence). CDR3 DNA sequence: TGTGCCAGCAGTTCCCAGGACAGGGAAGCTAATTCACCCCTCCACTTT. Protein: CASSSQDREANSPLHF.

The chain carries TRBV11-2 and TRBJ1-4; weak D call: TRBD1 (5 bases). Germline CDR1 SGHAT, CDR2 FQNNGV. The V end was cut by 1 base, the J end by 8 bases, with 11 bases between. The CDR3 runs 14 residues. The CDR3 spells CASSLARVGEKLFF. CDR3 nucleotides: TGTGCCAGCAGCTTAGCCAGGGTGGGGGAAAAACTGTTTTTT.

The genes are TRBV6-6 and TRBJ2-7, with a tentative D call TRBD2 (6 bases). Trimming took off 6 bases at V and 5 bases at J, with 11 bases between the two ends. Germline V lookup: CDR1 MNHNY, CDR2 SVGAGI (reference sequence). The CDR3 spans 12 residues. CDR3 sequence (DNA): TGTGCCAGCAGCAGACTAGTCGACGAGCAGTACTTC. It is translated as CASSRLVDEQYF.

The CDR3, as DNA: TGCGCCGGCCCGAAGACAGGGAGTAATGAAAAACTGTTTTTT. The encoded protein is CAGPKTGSNEKLFF. The rearrangement joins TRBV10-1 to TRBJ1-4; TRBD1 matches at 7 bases. CDR1 is WNHNN, CDR2 SYGVQD, per germline (reference sequence). V trimming: 11 bases; J trimming: 4 bases; junction bases outside the gene matches: 10. CDR3 size: 14 residues.

V gene TRBV27 combines with J gene TRBJ2-7; D is possibly TRBD1 (6 bases). This CDR3 spans 12 amino acids. Germline CDR1 reads MNHEY; CDR2 reads SMNVEV (reference sequence). V was cut by 2 bases and J by 9 bases, with 11 bases left in between. CDR3 amino acids: CASSLPGTPQYF. In nucleotides, the CDR3 is TGTGCCAGCAGTTTACCCGGGACACCGCAGTACTTC.

The table lists this clone with a count of one. The rearrangement joins TRBV14 to TRBJ1-6, with 9 bases fitting TRBD1. In germline, CDR1 is SGHDN, CDR2 FVKESK. Germline trimming cut 0 bases from V and 6 bases from J; bases unmatched to any gene: 6. The CDR3 spans 17 residues. Written as DNA, the CDR3 is TGTGCCAGCAGCCAAGATGGATCGGGACAGGGTAATTCACCCCTCCACTTT. It is translated as CASSQDGSGQGNSPLHF.

The genes are TRBV11-2 and TRBJ2-1; 8 bases map to TRBD1. J gave up 0 bases and V 6 bases, and 7 bases lay outside the gene matches. The V gene's germline CDR1 is SGHAT and CDR2 FQNNGV. This CDR3 is 16 amino acids long. The DNA for the CDR3 is TGTGCCAGCAGAACAAACAGGGGGAGCTCCTACAATGAGCAGTTCTTC. Protein sequence: CASRTNRGSSYNEQFF.

The chain combines TRBV6-5 with TRBJ1-4; TRBD1 matches 7 bases. J lost 7 bases, V lost 6 bases, and 5 bases had no gene match. Germline V CDR1 and CDR2: MNHEY, SVGAGI. CDR3 length: 13 amino acids. The CDR3 is CASRVQGSEKLFF. In DNA form, the CDR3 reads TGTGCCAGCAGGGTACAGGGGAGTGAAAAACTGTTTTTT.

The genes are TRBV12-5 and TRBJ1-1; unclear D gene. The CDR3 is 12 amino acids. Germline CDR1 is LGHNT and CDR2 is FRNRAP. Trimming took off 6 bases at V and 3 bases at J, with 8 bases between the two ends. CDR3 bases: TGTGCTAGTGGGCAACGGTACACTGAAGCTTTCTTT. It specifies CASGQRYTEAFF.

The chain joins TRBV29-1 to TRBJ2-3; perhaps TRBD1 as D (5 bases). The CDR3 contains 16 residues. V was shortened by 6 bases and J by 3 bases, with 22 bases between the two germline ends. Germline CDR1 and CDR2: SQVTM and ANQGSEA. The CDR3 nucleotides read TGCAGCGTCACGCGCCCTGGACAACCGGAAACAGATACGCAGTATTTT. As protein: CSVTRPGQPETDTQYF.

V gene TRBV10-2 combines with J gene TRBJ2-1; D perhaps matches TRBD2 (6 bases). V gave up 6 bases and J gave up 10 bases, with 16 bases separating them. Germline V CDR1 and CDR2: WSHSY, SAAADI. The CDR3 has 13 amino acids. The CDR3 DNA reads as TGCGCCAGCAGCACGTGGGGACTTAGGGAGCAGTTCTTC. Protein sequence: CASSTWGLREQFF.

In the case of this clone: Distinct nucleotide sequences in the sample also encode this CDR3. V is TRBV6-5 and J is TRBJ2-1; D unclear. The CDR3 runs 11 residues. V lost 6 bases to trimming and J lost 8 bases, with 8 bases between them. The germline V gene encodes CDR1 MNHEY and CDR2 SVGAGI. This chain's CDR3 is CASSLGDEQFF. CDR3 nucleotides: TGTGCCAGCAGCCTGGGCGATGAGCAGTTCTTC.

The chain uses TRBV19 and TRBJ1-1, with D maybe TRBD1 (5 bases). The CDR3 runs to 17 residues. Trimming shortened V by 1 base and J by 4 bases, and 19 bases separated the two germline ends. Germline loops: CDR1 LNHDA, CDR2 SQIVND (reference sequence). As DNA, the CDR3 is TGTGCCAGTAGTATAGTGCAGGGACTTGGGGCTGTCACTGAAGCTTTCTTT. Translation: CASSIVQGLGAVTEAFF.

On this clone: The junction differs from germline at one of its ends, possibly a read error. This sample includes further DNA sequences coding for the same CDR3. This chain connects TRBV6-6 to TRBJ2-7, with 8 bases identical to TRBD1. The length of the CDR3 is 16 residues. Looked up from germline, CDR1 is MNHNY and CDR2 is SVGAGI (reference sequence). The CDR3 sequence: CASSRPGQGHSYEQYF. The CDR3 DNA follows: TGCGCCAGCAGCAGACCCGGACAGGGTCACTCCTACGAGCAGTACTTC.

The chain joins TRBV30 to TRBJ2-7, with TRBD1 matching 10 bases. Germline-derived CDR1 and CDR2 are GTSNPN and SVGIG (reference sequence). The CDR3 consists of 14 residues. After removal of 3 bases from V and 5 bases from J, the junction contained 7 bases not matched to a gene. CDR3 protein: CAWSRDRGSHEQYF. The CDR3 DNA follows: TGTGCCTGGAGCCGGGACAGGGGTTCCCACGAGCAGTACTTC.

The chain joins TRBV19 to TRBJ2-5; D might be TRBD2 (7 bases). Trimming took 8 bases from V and 7 from J, leaving 11 bases between them. This CDR3 comprises 11 residues. CDR1 and CDR2 (germline): LNHDA, SQIVND (reference sequence). The CDR3 loop reads CASGGGATQYF. CDR3 nucleotides: TGTGCCAGTGGTGGGGGGGCGACCCAGTACTTC.

This clone has a handful of counts. This chain links TRBV5-8 with TRBJ1-5, with D hard to call. Germline loops: CDR1 SGHTS, CDR2 YDEGEE. The germline V and J ends were trimmed by 5 bases and 9 bases, with 9 bases remaining between them. This CDR3 region has 11 residues. The CDR3: CASSLSGPQHF. The CDR3 DNA sequence: TGTGCCAGCAGTCTCTCGGGGCCCCAGCATTTT.

The chain has TRBV29-1 and TRBJ1-1; 9 nucleotides agree with TRBD1. This CDR3 region has 14 residues. Germline trimming cut 2 bases from V and 5 bases from J; bases unmatched to any gene: 6. Germline V lookup: CDR1 SQVTM, CDR2 ANQGSEA. The CDR3 is CSVEYDRGETEAFF. DNA for the CDR3: TGCAGCGTTGAATATGACAGGGGGGAGACTGAAGCTTTCTTT.

This clone is a singleton in its sample. The rearrangement joins TRBV11-1 to TRBJ2-5, with 8 positions matching TRBD1. V shed 5 bases and J 5 bases; nucleotides not matched to a gene: 10. The CDR3 is 15 amino acids. The germline CDR1 and CDR2 sequences are SGHAT and FQDESV (reference sequence). The CDR3 region has the DNA TGTGCCAGCAGCAACAGGGGGGAGGTGTACGAGACCCAGTACTTC. Amino acid sequence: CASSNRGEVYETQYF.

The sample holds a few counts of this clone. J is TRBJ1-5 and V is TRBV7-2; D might be TRBD1 (5 bases). Germline CDR1 reads SGHTA; CDR2 reads FQGNSA. The CDR3 is 13 residues long. The V and J ends lost 6 bases and 7 bases respectively, with 13 bases between them. The chain's CDR3 is CASSLDGGQPQHF. CDR3 coding DNA: TGTGCCAGCAGTCTTGACGGGGGGCAGCCCCAGCATTTT.